These 21 T cell receptor beta chains came from one sample sequenced in a study of T cells expressing NK-cell markers. TCRdb derives one entry per CDR3 protein from the 5' RACE reads, leaving out DNA. This sample contains under 500,000 distinct CDR3 sequences. The material sequenced was blood T cells: a sorted CD56 or NKG2C T cell subset, CD4+ or CD8+ T cells, or bulk PBMC T cells (not recorded which). Receptor source: a woman between 18 and 70 years old in good health.

The chain links TRBV28 to TRBJ2-7. The CDR3 runs 13 residues. Germline values: CDR1 MDHEN, CDR2 SYDVKM. CDR3: CASSLDFSYEQYF.

The J gene is TRBJ2-1, the V gene TRBV2; TCRdb reports TRBD1, a call that lacks DNA to check it against. The germline V gene encodes CDR1 SNHLY and CDR2 FYNNEI. The CDR3 covers 15 residues. The CDR3 is CASSDQGRPGNEQFF.

The V call is TRBV4-1, the J call TRBJ1-2; there is no DNA to check the TCRdb D call of TRBD1. This CDR3 is 15 amino acids long. CDR1 is MGHRA, CDR2 YSYEKL, per germline. This CDR3 is CASSQERGINYGYTF.

The chain couples TRBV19 to TRBJ2-2. The CDR3 runs to 14 residues. From germline, CDR1 is LNHDA and CDR2 SQIVND (reference sequence). The CDR3 spells CASNWQINTGELFF.

The chain combines TRBV25-1 with TRBJ2-2; TCRdb's D call, TRBD2, is unchecked because there is no DNA. Germline V gives CDR1 MGHDK, CDR2 SYGVNS. CDR3 size: 16 residues. The CDR3 is CASSESTAGWTGELFF. The whole variable domain, filled in from reference TRBV25-1 and TRBJ2-2, reads EADIYQTPRYLVIGTGKKITLECSQTMGHDKMYWYQQDPGMELHLIHYSYGVNSTEKGDLSSESTVSRIRTEHFPLTLESARPSHTSQYLCASSESTAGWTGELFFGEGSRLTVL.

V gene TRBV5-1 combines with J gene TRBJ1-1; the D call of TRBD1 rests on TCRdb alone, since no DNA is present to check it. This CDR3 contains 15 residues. Per the germline V gene, CDR1 is SGHRS and CDR2 is YFSETQ. The CDR3: CASSSSGQMNTEAFF.

The chain employs TRBV20-1 and TRBJ2-3; TCRdb picks TRBD2, but there is no DNA to check that call. The CDR3 is 15 residues long. The V gene's germline CDR1 is DFQATT and CDR2 SNEGSKA (reference sequence). The chain's CDR3 is CSARDLAGGPDTQYF.

J is TRBJ2-1 and V is TRBV24-1. This CDR3 spans 14 amino acids. Per the germline V gene, CDR1 is KGHDR and CDR2 is SFDVKD. The CDR3 region is CATGERGSYNEQFF.

V is TRBV7-2 and J is TRBJ2-1. Looked up from germline, CDR1 is SGHTA and CDR2 is FQGNSA. CDR3 length equals 14 residues. This CDR3 reads CASSLYTPNNEQFF.

The chain joins TRBV20-1 to TRBJ2-7; the D call of TRBD2 rests on TCRdb alone, since no DNA is present to check it. This CDR3 has 14 residues. CDR1 DFQATT and CDR2 SNEGSKA come from the germline V gene (reference sequence). CDR3 loop: CSAPRTSGIYEQYF.

The chain couples TRBV4-3 to TRBJ2-1; TCRdb indicates TRBD2, and absent DNA this call remains unverified. Germline CDR1 and CDR2: LGHNA and YSLEER. The CDR3 spans 16 residues. CDR3 in amino acids: CASSQEWLAGFNEQFF.

This chain links TRBV9 with TRBJ1-2; the TRBD1 assignment by TCRdb is unverifiable without DNA. CDR3 length: 16 amino acids. Germline loops: CDR1 SGDLS, CDR2 YYNGEE. CDR3 in amino acids: CASSVEGTVGPYGYTF.

The rearrangement links TRBV20-1 to TRBJ1-2. This CDR3 spans 12 amino acids. Germline V gives CDR1 DFQATT, CDR2 SNEGSKA (reference sequence). This CDR3 reads CSARVKEYGYTF.

The V gene is TRBV7-9, the J gene TRBJ2-2; TCRdb's D call of TRBD1 is untestable without DNA. Germline CDR1 is SEHNR and CDR2 is FQNEAQ (reference sequence). The CDR3 loop spans 14 amino acids. The CDR3 reads CASSSGTGTGELFF.

The CDR3 reads CASSSLQGPGYTF. The rearrangement joins TRBV11-2 to TRBJ1-2; without DNA, the TCRdb call of TRBD1 cannot be checked. This CDR3 has 13 amino acids. CDR1 is SGHAT, CDR2 FQNNGV, per germline.

The J gene is TRBJ1-1, the V gene TRBV4-3. The CDR3 has 14 residues. CDR1 LGHNA and CDR2 YSLEER come from the germline V gene. CDR3 sequence reads: CASGLTEQKTEAFF.

V gene TRBV28 combines with J gene TRBJ2-1; the TRBD2 assignment by TCRdb is unverifiable without DNA. From germline, CDR1 is MDHEN and CDR2 SYDVKM. The CDR3 is 12 residues long. CDR3: CASRGTSGRAFF.

This sequence joins TRBV15 and TRBJ1-1; TCRdb's D call of TRBD1 is untestable without DNA. Germline loops: CDR1 LNHNV, CDR2 YYDKDF (reference sequence). The CDR3 is 14 residues long. The chain's CDR3 is CATTRDRGITEAFF.

The gene calls are TRBV20-1 and TRBJ2-3; the D gene TCRdb calls, TRBD1, cannot be checked with no DNA. Germline V gene sequence: CDR1 DFQATT, CDR2 SNEGSKA (reference sequence). This CDR3 spans 12 amino acids. CDR3 loop: CSAYRGTDTQYF.

The rearrangement uses TRBV7-8 and TRBJ1-1; as DNA is missing, the TRBD1 call by TCRdb cannot be tested. This CDR3 has 16 amino acids. Germline CDR1 and CDR2: SGHVS and FQNEAQ. The CDR3 region is CASSPDRVGRNTEAFF.

This chain uses TRBV7-2 with TRBJ1-5; TCRdb indicates TRBD1, and absent DNA this call remains unverified. The CDR3 length is 14 residues. CDR1 and CDR2 (germline): SGHTA, FQGNSA. The CDR3 sequence is CASSRQGASQPQHF.